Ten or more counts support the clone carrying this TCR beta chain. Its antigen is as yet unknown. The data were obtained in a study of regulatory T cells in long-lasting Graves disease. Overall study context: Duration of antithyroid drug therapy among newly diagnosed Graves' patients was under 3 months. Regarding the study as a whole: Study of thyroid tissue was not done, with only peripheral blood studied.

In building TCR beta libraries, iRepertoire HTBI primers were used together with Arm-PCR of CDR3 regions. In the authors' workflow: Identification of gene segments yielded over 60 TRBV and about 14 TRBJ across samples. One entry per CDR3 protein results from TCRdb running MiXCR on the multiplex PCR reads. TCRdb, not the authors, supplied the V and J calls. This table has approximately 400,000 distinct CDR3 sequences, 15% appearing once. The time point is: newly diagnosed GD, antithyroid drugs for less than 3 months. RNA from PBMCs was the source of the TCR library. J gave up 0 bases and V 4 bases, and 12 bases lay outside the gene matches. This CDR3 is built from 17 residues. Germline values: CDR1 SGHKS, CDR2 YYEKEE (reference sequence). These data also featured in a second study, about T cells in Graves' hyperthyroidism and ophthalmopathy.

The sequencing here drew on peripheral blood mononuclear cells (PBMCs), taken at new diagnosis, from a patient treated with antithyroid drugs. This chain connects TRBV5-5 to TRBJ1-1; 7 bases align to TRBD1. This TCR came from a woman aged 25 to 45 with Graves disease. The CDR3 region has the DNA TGTGCCAGCAGCGAGAGCCTGGTTACAGGGGTGAACACTGAAGCTTTCTTT. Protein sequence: CASSESLVTGVNTEAFF.